This T cell receptor (beta chain) was sequenced in a study of cytomegalovirus exposure and HLA in healthy donors. This CDR3 spans 13 amino acids. Germline V gene lookup returns CDR1 MGHRA and CDR2 YSYEKL. V was shortened by 1 base and J by 8 bases, with 11 bases between the two germline ends. Use of 60 Vbeta and 13 Jbeta primers characterized the PCR. Profiling relied on immunoSEQ multiplex PCR, and the TCRdb table lists in-frame clones only, not all of them. Among about 160,000 clones listed, 82% were seen once. This TCR was sampled from a male donor in good health and CMV-seropositive. Sample: PBMCs. The chain links TRBV4-1 to TRBJ1-1; D not resolved. CDR3 region: CASSQVEGLEAFF. In DNA, the CDR3 is TGCGCCAGCAGCCAAGTCGAGGGCTTAGAAGCTTTCTTT.